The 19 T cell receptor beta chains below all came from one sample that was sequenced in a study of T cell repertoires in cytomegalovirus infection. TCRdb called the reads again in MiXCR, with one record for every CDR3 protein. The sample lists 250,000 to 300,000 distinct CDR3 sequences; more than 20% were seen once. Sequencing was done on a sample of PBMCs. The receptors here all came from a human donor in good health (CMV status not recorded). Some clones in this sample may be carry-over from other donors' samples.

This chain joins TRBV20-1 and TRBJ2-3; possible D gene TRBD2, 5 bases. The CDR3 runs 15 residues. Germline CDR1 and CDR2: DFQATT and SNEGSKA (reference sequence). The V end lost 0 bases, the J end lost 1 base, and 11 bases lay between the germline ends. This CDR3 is CSARDPPAGTDTQYF. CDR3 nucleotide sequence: TGCAGTGCTAGAGATCCACCAGCGGGCACAGATACGCAGTATTTT.

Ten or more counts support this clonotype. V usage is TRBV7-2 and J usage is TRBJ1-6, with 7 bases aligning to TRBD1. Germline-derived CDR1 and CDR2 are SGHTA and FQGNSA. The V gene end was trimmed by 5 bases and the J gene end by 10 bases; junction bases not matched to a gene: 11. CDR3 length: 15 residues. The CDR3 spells CASSPKTGLSSPLHF. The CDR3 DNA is TGTGCCAGCAGCCCTAAGACAGGGTTGAGCTCACCCCTCCACTTT.

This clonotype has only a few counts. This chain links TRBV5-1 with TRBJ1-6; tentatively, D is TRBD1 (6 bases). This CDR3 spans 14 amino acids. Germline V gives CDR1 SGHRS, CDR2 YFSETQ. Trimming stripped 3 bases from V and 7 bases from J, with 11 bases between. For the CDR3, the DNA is TGCGCCAGCAGCTCTGGACAGAAGAATTCACCCCTCCACTTT. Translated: CASSSGQKNSPLHF.

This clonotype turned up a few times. CDR3 DNA: TGTGCCACCAGCAGAGATGTGTCCGGGGAGCTGTTTTTT. This translates into CATSRDVSGELFF. The chain couples TRBV15 to TRBJ2-2, with D unresolved. The CDR3 is 13 amino acids. V was trimmed by 0 bases and J by 6 bases, leaving 5 bases between them. Per germline, CDR1 LNHNV and CDR2 YYDKDF (reference sequence).

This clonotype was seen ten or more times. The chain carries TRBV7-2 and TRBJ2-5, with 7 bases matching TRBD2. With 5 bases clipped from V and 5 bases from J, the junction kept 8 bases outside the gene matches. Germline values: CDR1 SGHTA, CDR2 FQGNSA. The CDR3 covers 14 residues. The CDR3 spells CASSLMGGDETQYF. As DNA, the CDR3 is TGTGCCAGCAGCCTCATGGGAGGGGATGAGACCCAGTACTTC.

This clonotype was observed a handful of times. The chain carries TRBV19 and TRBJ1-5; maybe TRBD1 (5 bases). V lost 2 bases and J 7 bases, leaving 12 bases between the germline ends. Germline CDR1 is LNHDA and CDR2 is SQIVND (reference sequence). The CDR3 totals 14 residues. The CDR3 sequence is CASSITQGGQPQHF. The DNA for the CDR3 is TGTGCCAGTAGTATAACTCAGGGCGGACAGCCCCAGCATTTT.

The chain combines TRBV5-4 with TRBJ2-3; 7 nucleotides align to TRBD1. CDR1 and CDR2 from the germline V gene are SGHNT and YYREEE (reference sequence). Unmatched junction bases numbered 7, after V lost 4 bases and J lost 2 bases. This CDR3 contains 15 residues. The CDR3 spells CASSRGDSNTDTQYF. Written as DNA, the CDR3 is TGTGCCAGCAGCCGAGGGGACAGCAACACAGATACGCAGTATTTT.

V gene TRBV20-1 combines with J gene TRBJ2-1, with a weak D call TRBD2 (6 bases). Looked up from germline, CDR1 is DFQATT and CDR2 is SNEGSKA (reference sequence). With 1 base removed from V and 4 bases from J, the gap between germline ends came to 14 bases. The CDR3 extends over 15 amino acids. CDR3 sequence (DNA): TGCAGTGCTAGAGGGTCTTCGGGACTTTACAATGAGCAGTTCTTC. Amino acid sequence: CSARGSSGLYNEQFF.

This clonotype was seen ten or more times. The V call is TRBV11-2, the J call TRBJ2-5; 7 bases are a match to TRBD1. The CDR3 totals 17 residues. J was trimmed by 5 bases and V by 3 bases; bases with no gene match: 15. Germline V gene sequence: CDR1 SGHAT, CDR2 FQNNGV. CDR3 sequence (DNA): TGTGCCAGCAGCTTGCCCGGGGCGACAGGGCAAGGGGAGACCCAGTACTTC. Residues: CASSLPGATGQGETQYF.

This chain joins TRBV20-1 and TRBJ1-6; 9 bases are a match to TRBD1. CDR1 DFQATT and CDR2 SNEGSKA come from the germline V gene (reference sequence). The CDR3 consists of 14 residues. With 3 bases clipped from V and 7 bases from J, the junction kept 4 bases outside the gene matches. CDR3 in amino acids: CSARSDRGNSPLHF. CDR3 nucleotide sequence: TGCAGTGCTAGGTCTGACAGGGGGAATTCACCCCTCCACTTT.

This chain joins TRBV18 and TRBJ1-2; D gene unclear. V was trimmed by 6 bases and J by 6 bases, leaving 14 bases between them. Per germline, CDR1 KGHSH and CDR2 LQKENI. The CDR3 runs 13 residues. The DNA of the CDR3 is TGTGCCAGCTCTCTCACATGGCGCGATGGCTACACCTTC. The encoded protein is CASSLTWRDGYTF.

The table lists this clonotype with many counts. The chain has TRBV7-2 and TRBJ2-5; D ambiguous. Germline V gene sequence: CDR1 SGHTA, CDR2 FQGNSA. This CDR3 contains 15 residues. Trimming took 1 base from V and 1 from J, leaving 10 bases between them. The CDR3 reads CASSLVDRSQETQYF. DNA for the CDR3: TGTGCCAGCAGCTTAGTCGATCGGTCCCAAGAGACCCAGTACTTC.

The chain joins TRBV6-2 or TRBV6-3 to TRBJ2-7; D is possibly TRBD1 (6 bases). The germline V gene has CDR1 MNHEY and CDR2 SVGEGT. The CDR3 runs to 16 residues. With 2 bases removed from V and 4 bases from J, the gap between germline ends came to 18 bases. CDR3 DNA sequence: TGTGCCAGCAGTTACGTGGCAGGGGCGAGATTTTACGAGCAGTACTTC. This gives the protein CASSYVAGARFYEQYF.

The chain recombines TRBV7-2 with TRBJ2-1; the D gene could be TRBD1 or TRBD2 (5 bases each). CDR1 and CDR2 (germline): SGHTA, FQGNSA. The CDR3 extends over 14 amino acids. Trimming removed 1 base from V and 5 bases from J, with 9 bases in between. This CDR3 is CASSLGGANNEQFF. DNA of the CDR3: TGTGCCAGCAGCTTAGGAGGGGCGAACAATGAGCAGTTCTTC.

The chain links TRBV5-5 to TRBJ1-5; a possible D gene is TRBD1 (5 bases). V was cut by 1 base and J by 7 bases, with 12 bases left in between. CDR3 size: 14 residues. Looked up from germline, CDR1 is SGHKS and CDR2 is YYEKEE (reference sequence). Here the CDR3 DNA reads TGTGCCAGCAGCTTGTACCAGGGTGGGCAGCCCCAGCATTTT. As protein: CASSLYQGGQPQHF.

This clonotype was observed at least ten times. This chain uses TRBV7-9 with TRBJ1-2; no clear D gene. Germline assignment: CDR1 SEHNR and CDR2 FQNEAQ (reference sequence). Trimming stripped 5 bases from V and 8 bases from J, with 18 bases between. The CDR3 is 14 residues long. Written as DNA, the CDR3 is TGTGCCAGCAGCGCCGTTTCACGGATCGAGGGCTACACCTTC. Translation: CASSAVSRIEGYTF.

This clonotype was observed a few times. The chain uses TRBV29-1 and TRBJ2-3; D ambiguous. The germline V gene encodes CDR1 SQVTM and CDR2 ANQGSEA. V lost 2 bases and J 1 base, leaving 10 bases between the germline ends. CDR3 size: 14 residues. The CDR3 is CSVESGDGTDTQYF. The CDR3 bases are TGCAGCGTTGAATCGGGCGATGGCACAGATACGCAGTATTTT.

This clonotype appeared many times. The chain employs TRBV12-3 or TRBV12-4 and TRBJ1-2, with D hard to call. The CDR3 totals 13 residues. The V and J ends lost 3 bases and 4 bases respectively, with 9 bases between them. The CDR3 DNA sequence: TGTGCCAGCAGTTTTTCAGGAACCTATGGCTACACCTTC. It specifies CASSFSGTYGYTF.

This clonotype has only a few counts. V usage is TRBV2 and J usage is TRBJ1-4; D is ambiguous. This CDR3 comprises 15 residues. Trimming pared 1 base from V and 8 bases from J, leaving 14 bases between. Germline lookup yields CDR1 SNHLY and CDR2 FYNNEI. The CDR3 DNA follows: TGTGCCAGCAGTGAAGTAACGCGGTTAGGAGAAAAACTGTTTTTT. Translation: CASSEVTRLGEKLFF.